These T cell receptor beta chains were read from a single sample in a study of control samples from healthy donors and cancer patients. Sequencing was performed with immunoSEQ multiplex PCR; in TCRdb, only in-frame clones are kept and a portion is missing. The sample holds some 99,000 clones, around 88% seen once. The sample consisted of blood. These receptors were obtained from a woman aged 45-65 years in good health. CDR3s include the opening cysteine and the closing phenylalanine or tryptophan. Each record gives: clone size, D gene, V gene, J gene, CDR3 protein, CDR3 DNA. D genes are given only for firm matches. Size is omitted from some rows. Given values are once, few, many or a class for expanded clones.

>.|.|TRBV19|TRBJ1-5
CASSIVEGSQPQHF
TGTGCCAGTAGTATAGTAGAGGGGAGTCAGCCCCAGCATTTT
>once|.|TRBV2|TRBJ1-1
CASSGGRGYTEAFF
TGTGCCAGCAGTGGGGGGAGGGGGTACACTGAAGCTTTCTTT
>.|.|TRBV3-1/TRBV3-2|TRBJ1-4
CASSPGLRNEKLFF
TGTGCCAGCAGCCCCGGTCTTCGTAATGAAAAACTGTTTTTT
>.|.|TRBV18|TRBJ2-7
CASSPRGDEQYF
TGTGCCAGCTCACCTCGAGGGGACGAGCAGTACTTC
>.|.|TRBV6-6|TRBJ1-3
CASSFKESGNTIYF
TGTGCCAGCAGTTTCAAGGAATCTGGAAACACCATATATTTT
>once|.|TRBV5-4|TRBJ2-3
CASGLGSTDTQYF
TGTGCCAGCGGACTCGGCAGTACAGATACGCAGTATTTT
>.|TRBD2|TRBV5-1|TRBJ2-1
CASNPWAGGFYNEQFF
TGCGCCAGCAACCCTTGGGCGGGGGGTTTCTACAATGAGCAGTTCTTC
>.|TRBD2|TRBV19|TRBJ2-1
CASSIQAGGPVNEQFF
TGTGCCAGTAGTATTCAAGCGGGGGGGCCGGTCAATGAGCAGTTCTTC
>.|.|TRBV15|TRBJ2-4
CATSRDRPEYQYF
TGTGCCACCAGCAGAGACCGACCGGAATATCAGTACTTC
>once|.|TRBV4-2|TRBJ2-3
CASSQESGSDTQYF
TGTGCCAGCAGCCAAGAATCAGGGTCAGATACGCAGTATTTT
>.|.|TRBV2|TRBJ1-5
CASTLRAGYSNQPQHF
TGTGCCAGCACCCTCCGTGCGGGCTATAGCAATCAGCCCCAGCATTTT
>.|.|TRBV4-1|TRBJ2-1
CASSRRYGSGGNEQFF
TGCGCCAGCAGCCGTAGGTACGGGAGTGGGGGCAATGAGCAGTTCTTC